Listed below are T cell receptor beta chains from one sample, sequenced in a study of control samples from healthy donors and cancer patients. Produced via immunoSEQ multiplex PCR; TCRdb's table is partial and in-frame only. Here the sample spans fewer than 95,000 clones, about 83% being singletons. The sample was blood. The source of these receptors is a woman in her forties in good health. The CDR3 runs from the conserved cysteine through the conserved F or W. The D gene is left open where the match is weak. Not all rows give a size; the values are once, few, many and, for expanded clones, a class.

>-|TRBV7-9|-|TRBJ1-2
CASSRIREPYGYTF
TGTGCCAGCAGCCGAATCAGGGAACCCTATGGCTACACCTTC
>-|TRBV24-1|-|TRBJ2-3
CATSENQGRFGTDTQYF
TGTGCCACCAGTGAAAATCAGGGTCGGTTTGGCACAGATACGCAGTATTTT
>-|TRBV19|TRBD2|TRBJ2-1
CASSISGGPQFF
TGTGCCAGTAGTATTAGCGGGGGGCCGCAGTTCTTC
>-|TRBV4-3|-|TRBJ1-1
CASSQQRRSREAATEAFF
TGCGCCAGCAGCCAGCAACGGCGGTCCAGGGAGGCCGCTACTGAAGCTTTCTTT
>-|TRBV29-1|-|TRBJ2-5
CSVEEPGGRTQYF
TGCAGCGTTGAAGAGCCAGGTGGGAGGACCCAGTACTTC
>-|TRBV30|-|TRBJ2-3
CAWRGLPGDTQYF
TGTGCCTGGAGGGGACTCCCCGGGGATACGCAGTATTTT
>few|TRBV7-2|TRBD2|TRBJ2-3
CASTLAGTTDTQYF
TGTGCCAGCACCCTAGCGGGGACCACAGATACGCAGTATTTT
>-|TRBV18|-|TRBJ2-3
CASSLRGTDTQYF
TGTGCCAGCTCCCTTCGGGGCACAGATACGCAGTATTTT
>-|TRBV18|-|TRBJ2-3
CASSSEMGTDTQYF
TGTGCCAGCTCCTCCGAGATGGGCACAGATACGCAGTATTTT
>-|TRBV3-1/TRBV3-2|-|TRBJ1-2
CASSRIRGRVNYGYTF
TGTGCCAGCAGCCGGATCCGGGGCAGGGTGAACTATGGCTACACCTTC
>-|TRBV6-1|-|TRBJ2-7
CASSEQRFEGRYF
TGTGCCAGCAGTGAACAAAGGTTTGAGGGGCGGTACTTC
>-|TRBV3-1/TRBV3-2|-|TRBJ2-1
CASSQGVAYEQFF
TGTGCCAGCAGCCAAGGGGTCGCGTATGAGCAGTTCTTC
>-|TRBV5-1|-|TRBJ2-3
CASSLVGSADTQYF
TGCGCCAGCAGCTTAGTAGGTTCAGCAGATACGCAGTATTTT
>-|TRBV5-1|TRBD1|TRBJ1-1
CASSLSGQGAAEAFF
TGCGCCAGCAGCTTGTCGGGACAGGGGGCCGCTGAAGCTTTCTTT
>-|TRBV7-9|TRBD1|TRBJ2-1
CASSPQGQGTNEQFF
TGTGCCAGCAGCCCCCAGGGACAGGGGACCAATGAGCAGTTCTTC
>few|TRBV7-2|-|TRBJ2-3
CASSLERRDTQYF
TGTGCCAGCAGCTTAGAACGGAGGGATACGCAGTATTTT
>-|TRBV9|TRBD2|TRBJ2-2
CASSVGVTSGGNGELFF
TGTGCCAGCAGCGTAGGAGTGACTAGCGGGGGAAACGGGGAGCTGTTTTTT
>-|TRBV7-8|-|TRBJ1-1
CASSLAQGNEAFF
TGTGCCAGCAGCTTAGCGCAGGGCAATGAAGCTTTCTTT
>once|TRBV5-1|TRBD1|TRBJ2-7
CASSWDSVLSYEQYF
TGCGCCAGCAGCTGGGACAGCGTCTTATCCTACGAGCAGTACTTC
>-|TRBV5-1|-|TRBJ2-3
CASSPRVAADTQYF
TGCGCCAGCAGCCCGCGGGTGGCCGCAGATACGCAGTATTTT
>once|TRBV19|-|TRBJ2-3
CATQSGGTDTQYF
TGTGCCACCCAGTCCGGGGGCACAGATACGCAGTATTTT
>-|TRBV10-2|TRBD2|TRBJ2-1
CASRDRGGSYNEQFF
TGCGCCAGCAGGGATCGGGGGGGCTCCTACAATGAGCAGTTCTTC
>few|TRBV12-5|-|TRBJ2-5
CASGTNLDFQETQYF
TGTGCTAGTGGTACCAATTTGGATTTCCAAGAGACCCAGTACTTC
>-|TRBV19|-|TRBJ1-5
CASSETHQPQHF
TGTGCCAGTAGTGAAACCCATCAGCCCCAGCATTTT
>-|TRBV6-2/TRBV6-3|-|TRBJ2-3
CASSYLGDTQYF
TGTGCCAGCAGTTACTTAGGCGATACGCAGTATTTT
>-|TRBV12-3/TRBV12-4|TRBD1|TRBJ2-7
CASSLTGGHEQYF
TGTGCCAGCAGTTTGACAGGGGGTCACGAGCAGTACTTC
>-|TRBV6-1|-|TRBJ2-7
CASSEFGSAYEQYF
TGTGCCAGCAGTGAATTTGGTTCGGCCTACGAGCAGTACTTC
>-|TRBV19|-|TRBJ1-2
CAIRAVYGYTF
TGTGCCATTCGGGCAGTCTATGGCTACACCTTC
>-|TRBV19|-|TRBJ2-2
CASSLAGDTGELFF
TGTGCCAGTAGTCTGGCTGGGGACACCGGGGAGCTGTTTTTT
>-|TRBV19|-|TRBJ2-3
CASSRLTDTQYF
TGTGCCAGTAGTAGACTCACAGATACGCAGTATTTT
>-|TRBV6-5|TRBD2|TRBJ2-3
CASRLLAGGKDTQYF
TGTGCCAGCAGGTTGCTAGCGGGGGGGAAAGATACGCAGTATTTT
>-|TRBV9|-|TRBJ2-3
CASSISGLSTDTQYF
TGTGCCAGCAGCATCAGCGGACTAAGCACAGATACGCAGTATTTT
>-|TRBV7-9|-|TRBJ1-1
CASYFLSPMNTEAFF
TGTGCCAGCTACTTTTTGAGTCCGATGAACACTGAAGCTTTCTTT
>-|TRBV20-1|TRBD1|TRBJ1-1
CSAQGAIEAFF
TGCAGTGCACAGGGGGCGATTGAAGCTTTCTTT
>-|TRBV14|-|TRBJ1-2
CASSQDSDPWGYTF
TGTGCCAGCAGCCAAGATTCGGATCCTTGGGGCTACACCTTC
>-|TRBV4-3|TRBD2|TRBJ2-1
CASSRIAGGTFNEQFF
TGCGCCAGCAGCCGAATAGCGGGGGGAACCTTCAATGAGCAGTTCTTC
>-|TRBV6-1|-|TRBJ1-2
CASSEAGGDYGYTF
TGTGCCAGCAGTGAAGCGGGCGGGGACTATGGCTACACCTTC
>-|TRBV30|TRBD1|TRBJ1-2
CAWRPGTGNYGYTF
TGTGCCTGGCGACCCGGGACAGGGAACTATGGCTACACCTTC
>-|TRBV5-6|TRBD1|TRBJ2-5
CASNTGQGSETQYF
TGTGCCAGCAATACGGGACAGGGAAGCGAGACCCAGTACTTC
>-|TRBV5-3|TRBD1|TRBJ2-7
CARSFGTGFLGAGEQYF
TGTGCCAGAAGCTTCGGGACAGGGTTTCTAGGGGCTGGCGAGCAGTACTTC
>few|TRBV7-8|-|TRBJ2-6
CASSLGPSGANVLTF
TGTGCCAGCAGCTTAGGCCCCTCTGGGGCCAACGTCCTGACTTTC
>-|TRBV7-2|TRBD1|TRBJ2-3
CASSLEGGYTDTQYF
TGTGCCAGCAGCTTAGAAGGGGGCTACACAGATACGCAGTATTTT
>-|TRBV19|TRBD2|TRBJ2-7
CASSIAGGFYEQYF
TGTGCCAGTAGTATAGCGGGGGGGTTCTACGAGCAGTACTTC
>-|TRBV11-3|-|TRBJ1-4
CASSSRGVANEKLFF
TGTGCCAGCAGCTCCCGGGGAGTGGCTAATGAAAAACTGTTTTTT
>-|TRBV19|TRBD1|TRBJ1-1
CASSLIGTGETEAFF
TGTGCCAGTAGTCTAATAGGGACAGGGGAGACTGAAGCTTTCTTT
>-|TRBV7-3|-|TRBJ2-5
CASSVVAGETQYF
TGTGCCAGCAGCGTAGTGGCAGGGGAGACCCAGTACTTC
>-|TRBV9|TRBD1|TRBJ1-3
CASSTRTGNGVSGNTIYF
TGTGCCAGCAGCACCCGGACAGGGAACGGAGTCTCTGGAAACACCATATATTTT
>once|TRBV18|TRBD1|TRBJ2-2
CASDRGSTGELFF
TGTGCCAGCGACAGGGGAAGTACCGGGGAGCTGTTTTTT
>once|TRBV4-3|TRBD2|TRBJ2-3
CASSQQSGGEDTQYF
TGCGCCAGCAGCCAACAGAGCGGGGGGGAGGATACGCAGTATTTT
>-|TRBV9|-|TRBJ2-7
CASTVMKVDYEQYF
TGTGCCAGCACCGTCATGAAGGTCGACTACGAGCAGTACTTC
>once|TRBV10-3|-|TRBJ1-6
CAISSNIGGETSPLHF
TGTGCCATCAGTTCGAATATAGGAGGGGAGACTTCACCCCTCCACTTT
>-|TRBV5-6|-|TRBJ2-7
CASHDLGGGTYEQYF
TGTGCCAGCCACGACTTAGGGGGGGGGACCTACGAGCAGTACTTC
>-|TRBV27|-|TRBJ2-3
CASSFGPGTFTDTQYF
TGTGCCAGCAGTTTCGGTCCCGGGACATTCACAGATACGCAGTATTTT
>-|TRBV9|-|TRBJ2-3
CASSVRDTQYF
TGTGCCAGCAGCGTACGCGATACGCAGTATTTT
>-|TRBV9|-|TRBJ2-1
CASTSPLTNEQFF
TGTGCCAGCACCAGCCCATTGACCAATGAGCAGTTCTTC
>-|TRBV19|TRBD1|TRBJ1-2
CASSMVGQYYGYTF
TGTGCCAGTAGTATGGTGGGACAGTACTATGGCTACACCTTC
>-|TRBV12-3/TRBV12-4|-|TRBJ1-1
CASSSYTEAFF
TGTGCCAGCAGTTCGTATACTGAAGCTTTCTTT